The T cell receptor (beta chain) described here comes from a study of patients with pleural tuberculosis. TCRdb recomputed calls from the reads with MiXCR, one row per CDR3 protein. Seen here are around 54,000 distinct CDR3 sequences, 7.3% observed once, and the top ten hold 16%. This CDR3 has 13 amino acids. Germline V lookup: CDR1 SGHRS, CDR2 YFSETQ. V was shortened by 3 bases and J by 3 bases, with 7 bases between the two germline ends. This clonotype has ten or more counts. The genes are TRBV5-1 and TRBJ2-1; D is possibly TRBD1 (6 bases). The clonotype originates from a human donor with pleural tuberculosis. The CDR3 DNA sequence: TGCGCCAGCAGCTCGGACAGCTACAATGAGCAGTTCTTC. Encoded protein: CASSSDSYNEQFF. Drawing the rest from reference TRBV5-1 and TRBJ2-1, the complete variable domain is KAGVTQTPRYLIKTRGQQVTLSCSPISGHRSVSWYQQTPGQGLQFLFEYFSETQRNKGNFPGRFSGRQFSNSRSEMNVSTLELGDSALYLCASSSDSYNEQFFGPGTRLTVL.